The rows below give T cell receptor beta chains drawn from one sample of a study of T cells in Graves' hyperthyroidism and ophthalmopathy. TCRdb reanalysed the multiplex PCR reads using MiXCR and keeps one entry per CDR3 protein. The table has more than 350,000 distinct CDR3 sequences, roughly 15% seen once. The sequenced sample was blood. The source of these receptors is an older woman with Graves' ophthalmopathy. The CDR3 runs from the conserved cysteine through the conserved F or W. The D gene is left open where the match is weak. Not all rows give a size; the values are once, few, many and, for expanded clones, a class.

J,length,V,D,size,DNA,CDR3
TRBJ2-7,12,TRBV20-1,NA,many,TGCAGTGCCGAGCGGCAGGGCGGGGAGCAGTACTTC,CSAERQGGEQYF
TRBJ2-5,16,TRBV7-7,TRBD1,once,TGTGCCAGCAGCTTCGGGACAGGGGGCGCTTGGGAGACCCAGTACTTC,CASSFGTGGAWETQYF
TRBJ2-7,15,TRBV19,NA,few,TGTGCCAGTAGTAGCGGGACTCTAAATACCTATGAGCAGTACTTC,CASSSGTLNTYEQYF
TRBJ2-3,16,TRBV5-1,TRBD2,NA,TGCGTCAGCAGTTTGGCTGGAGCGGGAGTCGTAGATACGCAGTATTTT,CVSSLAGAGVVDTQYF
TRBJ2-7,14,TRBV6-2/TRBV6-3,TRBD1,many,TGTGCCAGCACTTTGACAGGGAGTGCGTACGAGCAGTACTTC,CASTLTGSAYEQYF
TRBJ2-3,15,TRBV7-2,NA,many,TGTGCCAGCAGCTTACTGGGGACAAGCACAGATACGCAGTATTTT,CASSLLGTSTDTQYF
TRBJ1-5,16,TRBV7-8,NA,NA,TGTGCCAGCAGCTTAGGGCACCTCGGGGCCAATCAGCCCCAGCATTTT,CASSLGHLGANQPQHF
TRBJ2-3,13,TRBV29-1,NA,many,TGCAGCGCTGGACCTTCTAGCACAGATACGCAGTATTTT,CSAGPSSTDTQYF
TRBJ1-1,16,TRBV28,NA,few,TGTGCCACCATACCCTGGGGGGGGAGAAGGGGCACTGAAGCTTTCTTT,CATIPWGGRRGTEAFF
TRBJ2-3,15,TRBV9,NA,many,TGTGCCAGCAGCGTAGAACCTAGCCCCACAGATACGCAGTATTTT,CASSVEPSPTDTQYF
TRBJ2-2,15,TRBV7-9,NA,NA,TGTGCCAGCAGCTTGACAGTAGCGAACACCGGGGAGCTGTTTTTT,CASSLTVANTGELFF
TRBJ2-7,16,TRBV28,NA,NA,TGTGCCAGCAGTTTAGGGCAGACCCCGAGCCCCTACGAGCAGTACTTC,CASSLGQTPSPYEQYF
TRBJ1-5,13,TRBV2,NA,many,TGTGCCAGCACGAGGGCGGGCAATCAGCCCCAGCATTTT,CASTRAGNQPQHF
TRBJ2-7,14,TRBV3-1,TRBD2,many,TGTGCCAGCAGCCCTCTAGCGGAGATGTACGAGCAGTACTTC,CASSPLAEMYEQYF
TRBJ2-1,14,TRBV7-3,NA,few,TGTGCCAGCAGCAGAAACGGGGGAGCGGATGAGCAGTTCTTC,CASSRNGGADEQFF
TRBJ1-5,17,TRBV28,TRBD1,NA,TGTGCCAGCAGGAAGGCAGGGGGCGCTCAGGGCAATCAGCCCCAGCATTTT,CASRKAGGAQGNQPQHF
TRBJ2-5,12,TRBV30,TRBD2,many,TGTGCCTTTGGGACTAACCAAGAGACCCAGTACTTC,CAFGTNQETQYF
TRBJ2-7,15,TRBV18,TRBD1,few,TGTGCCAGCTCACCCTTGGGACAGGCAACCTACGAGCAGTACTTC,CASSPLGQATYEQYF
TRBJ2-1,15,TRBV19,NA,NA,TGTGCCAGTACTGATAGAGGACTACGCCGTAATGAGCAGTTCTTC,CASTDRGLRRNEQFF
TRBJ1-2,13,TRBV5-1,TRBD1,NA,TGCGCCAGCAGCGACAGGGGGGTGGATGGCTACACCTTC,CASSDRGVDGYTF
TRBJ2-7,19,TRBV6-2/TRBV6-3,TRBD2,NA,TGTGCCAGCAGTTACCCCGGAACTAGCGGGAGGCGGGCCTCCTACGAGCAGTACTTC,CASSYPGTSGRRASYEQYF
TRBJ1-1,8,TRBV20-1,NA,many,TGCAGTAACACTGAAGCTTTCTTT,CSNTEAFF
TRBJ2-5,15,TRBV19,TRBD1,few,TGTGCCAGTAGTATCGGGACAGGGCTTGAAGAGACCCAGTACTTC,CASSIGTGLEETQYF
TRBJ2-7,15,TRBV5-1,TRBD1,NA,TGCGCCAGCAGCGGGGGGACAGGGGGAGCAGGGGAGCAGTACTTC,CASSGGTGGAGEQYF
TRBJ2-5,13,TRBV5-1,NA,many,TGCGCCAGCAGCCAGGACAGCCAAGAGACCCAGTACTTC,CASSQDSQETQYF
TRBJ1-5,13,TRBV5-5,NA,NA,TGTGCCAGCAGCTTACAACAGGGCCAGCCCCAGCATTTT,CASSLQQGQPQHF
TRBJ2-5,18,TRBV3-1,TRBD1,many,TGTGCCAGCAGCCAAGAGGGCACCGGGACAGGGGTAGGCGAGACCCAGTACTTC,CASSQEGTGTGVGETQYF
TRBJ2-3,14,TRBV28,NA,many,TGTGCCAGCAGTTTTAGTCAGGCCACAGATACGCAGTATTTT,CASSFSQATDTQYF
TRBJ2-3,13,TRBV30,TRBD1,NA,TGTGCCTGGAGTACAGGGGGGACAGATACGCAGTATTTT,CAWSTGGTDTQYF
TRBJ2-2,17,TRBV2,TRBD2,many,TGTGCCAGCATACCTCTGGGTCTAGCGGGAAACACCGGGGAGCTGTTTTTT,CASIPLGLAGNTGELFF
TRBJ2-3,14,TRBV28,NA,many,TGTGCCAGCAGTTCCCCCGGATTCACAGATACGCAGTATTTT,CASSSPGFTDTQYF
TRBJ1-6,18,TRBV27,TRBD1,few,TGTGCCAGCAGTTTAAGGCCGGGACAGGGGGACCGTAATTCACCCCTCCACTTT,CASSLRPGQGDRNSPLHF
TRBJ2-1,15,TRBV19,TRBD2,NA,TGTGCCAGTAGTATGGCTAGCGGGAGATACAATGAGCAGTTCTTC,CASSMASGRYNEQFF
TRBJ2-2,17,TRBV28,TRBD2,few,TGTGCCAGCAGTCCGGGACTAGCGGGACTTAACACCGGGGGGCTGTTTTTT,CASSPGLAGLNTGGLFF
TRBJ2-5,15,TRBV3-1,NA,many,TGTGCCAGCAGCCAAGGTCCCGGCAGGGGAGAGACCCAGTACTTC,CASSQGPGRGETQYF
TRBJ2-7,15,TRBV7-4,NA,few,TGTGCCAGCAGTTTGGGAAAGGATCGACACTACGAGCAGTACTTC,CASSLGKDRHYEQYF
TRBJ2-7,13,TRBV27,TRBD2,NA,TGTGCCAGCAGGACGGCGGGGGCCTACGAGCAGTACTTC,CASRTAGAYEQYF
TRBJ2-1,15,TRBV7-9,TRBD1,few,TGTGCCAGCAGCGGCCGGGACAGGGTGTACAATGAGCAGTTCTTC,CASSGRDRVYNEQFF
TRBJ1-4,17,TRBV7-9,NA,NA,TGTGCCAGCAGCTTGGGTCTCAGACAGGCAACTAATGAAAAACTGTTTTTT,CASSLGLRQATNEKLFF
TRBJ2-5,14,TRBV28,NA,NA,TGTGCCAGCAGTTTCTCTGGAGGGAGTGAGACCCAGTACTTC,CASSFSGGSETQYF
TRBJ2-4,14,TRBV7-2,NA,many,TGTGCCAGCAGCTTAGGAGCGGAGTCAAACATTCAGTACTTC,CASSLGAESNIQYF
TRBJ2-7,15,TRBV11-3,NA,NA,TGTGCCAGCAGTGCCTCCCGGGACACACGCTACGAGCAGTACTTC,CASSASRDTRYEQYF
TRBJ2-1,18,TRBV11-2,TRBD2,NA,TGTGCCAGCAGCCCCTGGACTAGCGGGAGTGGAAGGGACAATGAGCAGTTCTTC,CASSPWTSGSGRDNEQFF
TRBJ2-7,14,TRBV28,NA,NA,TGTGCCAGCAGTTTACAGCCAAATTCCTACGAGCAGTACTTC,CASSLQPNSYEQYF
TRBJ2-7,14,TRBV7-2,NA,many,TGTGCCAGCAGCCATCAAGACAGGCCCTACGAGCAGTACTTC,CASSHQDRPYEQYF
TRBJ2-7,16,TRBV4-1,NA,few,TGCGCCAGCAGCCAAACGAGCGGGCGACCTACCTACGAGCAGTACTTC,CASSQTSGRPTYEQYF
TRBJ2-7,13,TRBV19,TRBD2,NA,TGTGCCTGCAGCGGGAGCGGTTCCTACGAGCAGTACTTC,CACSGSGSYEQYF
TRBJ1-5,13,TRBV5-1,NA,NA,TGCGCCAGCAGCTTGGGACCCGATCAGCCCCAGCATTTT,CASSLGPDQPQHF
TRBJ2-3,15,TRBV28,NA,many,TGTGCCAGCAGTTTAGGGGGGCTTAGGGCAGATACGCAGTATTTT,CASSLGGLRADTQYF
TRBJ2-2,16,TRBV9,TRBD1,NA,TGTGCCAGCAGCCTCCCCGGGACAGGGAAACCCGGGGAGCTGTTTTTT,CASSLPGTGKPGELFF